This is a list of T cell receptor beta chains from one sample in a study of cytomegalovirus exposure and HLA in healthy donors. TCRdb's copy holds only in-frame clones and misses some; the assay was immunoSEQ multiplex PCR. The table lists around 98,000 clones, about 81% of them singletons. The source material was PBMCs. These receptors were taken from a man in his forties in good health and CMV-seronegative. Both conserved end residues are part of each CDR3.

CDR3aa: CASSLYQGARGYTF
v_gene: TRBV5-4
j_gene: TRBJ1-2

CDR3aa: CAIRQGLNTEAFF
v_gene: TRBV10-3
j_gene: TRBJ1-1

CDR3aa: CASTGLQSPQHF
v_gene: TRBV28
j_gene: TRBJ1-5

CDR3aa: CASSALASGSSYNEQFF
v_gene: TRBV5-1
j_gene: TRBJ2-1

CDR3aa: CASSRKRGGEKLFF
v_gene: TRBV4-1
j_gene: TRBJ1-4

CDR3aa: CASSLARTDDGYTF
v_gene: TRBV5-1
j_gene: TRBJ1-2

CDR3aa: CASSHGGTEAFF
v_gene: TRBV5-1
j_gene: TRBJ1-1

CDR3aa: CASSASDNEQFF
v_gene: TRBV7-6
j_gene: TRBJ2-1

CDR3aa: CASSLLIGQGASPLHF
v_gene: TRBV7-9
j_gene: TRBJ1-6

CDR3aa: CASSFSTGNTEAFF
v_gene: TRBV7-9
j_gene: TRBJ1-1

CDR3aa: CASSLGHLSNEQFF
v_gene: TRBV11-2
j_gene: TRBJ2-1

CDR3aa: CASSQVSGGRTGNTIYF
v_gene: TRBV4-3
j_gene: TRBJ1-3

CDR3aa: CASSPLGAQETQYF
v_gene: TRBV7-3
j_gene: TRBJ2-5

CDR3aa: CASSEISTWSNYGYTF
v_gene: TRBV6-1
j_gene: TRBJ1-2

CDR3aa: CASSPGQGATGELFF
v_gene: TRBV18
j_gene: TRBJ2-2

CDR3aa: CASSPGTDTGELFF
v_gene: TRBV11-3
j_gene: TRBJ2-2

CDR3aa: CASISTGASSGYTF
v_gene: TRBV7-9
j_gene: TRBJ1-2

CDR3aa: CASSQDPTGALNTEAFF
v_gene: TRBV4-1
j_gene: TRBJ1-1

CDR3aa: CASSLVRTVFYEQYF
v_gene: TRBV7-6
j_gene: TRBJ2-7

CDR3aa: CAISESSRTSSGAQHF
v_gene: TRBV10-3
j_gene: TRBJ1-5

CDR3aa: CASSLSPGELFF
v_gene: TRBV5-1
j_gene: TRBJ2-2

CDR3aa: CSAQTALGGYTF
v_gene: TRBV29-1
j_gene: TRBJ1-2

CDR3aa: CASSPPTSGGRRDYEQYF
v_gene: TRBV5-1
j_gene: TRBJ2-7

CDR3aa: CASSPAQGENTEAFF
v_gene: TRBV18
j_gene: TRBJ1-1

CDR3aa: CASSLDFPGGSYEQYF
v_gene: TRBV11-2
j_gene: TRBJ2-7

CDR3aa: CSVGKGTGVLWSEAETQYF
v_gene: TRBV29-1
j_gene: TRBJ2-5